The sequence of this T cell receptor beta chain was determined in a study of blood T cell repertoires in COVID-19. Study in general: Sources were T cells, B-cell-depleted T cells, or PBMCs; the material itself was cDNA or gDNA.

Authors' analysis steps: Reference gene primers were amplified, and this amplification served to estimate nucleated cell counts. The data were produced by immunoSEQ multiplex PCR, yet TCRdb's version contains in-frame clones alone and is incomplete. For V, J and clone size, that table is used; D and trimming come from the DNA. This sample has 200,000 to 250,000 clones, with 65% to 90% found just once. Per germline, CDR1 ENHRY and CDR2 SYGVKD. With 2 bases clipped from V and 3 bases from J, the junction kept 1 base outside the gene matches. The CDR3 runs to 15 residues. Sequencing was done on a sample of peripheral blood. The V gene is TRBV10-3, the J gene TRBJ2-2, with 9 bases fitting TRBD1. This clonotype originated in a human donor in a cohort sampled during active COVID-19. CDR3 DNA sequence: TGTGCCATCAGTGAGGGGACAGGGTACACCGGGGAGCTGTTTTTT. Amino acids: CAISEGTGYTGELFF.